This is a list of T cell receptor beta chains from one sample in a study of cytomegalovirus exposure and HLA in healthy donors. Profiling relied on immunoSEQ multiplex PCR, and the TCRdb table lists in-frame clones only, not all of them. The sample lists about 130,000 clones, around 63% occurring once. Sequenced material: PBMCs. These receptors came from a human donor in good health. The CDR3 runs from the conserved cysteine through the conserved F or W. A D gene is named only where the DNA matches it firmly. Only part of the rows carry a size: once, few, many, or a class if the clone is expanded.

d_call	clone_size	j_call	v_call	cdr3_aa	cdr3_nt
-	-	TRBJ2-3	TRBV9	CASRRQTSTDTQYF	TGTGCCAGCAGGCGTCAGACAAGCACAGATACGCAGTATTTT
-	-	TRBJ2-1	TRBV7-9	CASSLSQTVNEQFF	TGTGCCAGCAGCTTATCTCAGACAGTCAATGAGCAGTTCTTC
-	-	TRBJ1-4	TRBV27	CASSPAPEREKLFF	TGTGCCAGCAGCCCGGCGCCGGAGCGGGAAAAACTGTTTTTT
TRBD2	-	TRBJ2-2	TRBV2	CASSETSGNTGELFF	TGTGCCAGCAGCGAGACTAGCGGGAACACCGGGGAGCTGTTTTTT
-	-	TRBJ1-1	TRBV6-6	CASSLGGEGTEAFF	TGTGCCAGCAGTTTAGGGGGGGAAGGCACTGAAGCTTTCTTT
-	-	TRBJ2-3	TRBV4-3	CASSQEGQSTDTQYF	TGCGCCAGCAGCCAAGAAGGACAGTCCACAGATACGCAGTATTTT
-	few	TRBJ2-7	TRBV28	CASSLLSAGEQYF	TGTGCCAGCAGTTTATTGTCGGCGGGGGAGCAGTACTTC
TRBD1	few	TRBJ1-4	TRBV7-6	CASSSGGKGEKLFF	TGTGCCAGCAGCTCAGGGGGGAAGGGGGAAAAACTGTTTTTT
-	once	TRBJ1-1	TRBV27	CASSLEGAAFF	TGTGCCAGCAGTTTGGAGGGTGCAGCTTTCTTT
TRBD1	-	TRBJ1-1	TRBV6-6	CASGDRGLALGTEAFF	TGTGCCAGCGGAGACAGGGGGCTCGCTCTGGGCACTGAAGCTTTCTTT
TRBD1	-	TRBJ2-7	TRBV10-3	CAISTQGAEQYF	TGTGCCATCAGTACCCAGGGGGCCGAGCAGTACTTC
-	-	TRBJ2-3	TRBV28	CASRGLRQGTDAQYF	TGTGCCAGCAGGGGACTTAGACAGGGAACAGATGCGCAGTATTTT
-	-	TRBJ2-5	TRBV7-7	CASSSQETQYF	TGTGCTAGCAGCTCACAAGAGACCCAGTACTTC
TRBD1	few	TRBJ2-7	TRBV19	CASRDRSGAYEQYF	TGTGCCAGTAGGGACAGGTCGGGCGCGTACGAGCAGTACTTC
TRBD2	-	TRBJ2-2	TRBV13	CASSLGLGLAGIGGELFF	TGTGCCAGCAGCTTAGGCCTCGGACTAGCGGGGATCGGCGGGGAGCTGTTTTTT
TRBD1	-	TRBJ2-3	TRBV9	CASSPGQGIADTQYF	TGTGCCAGCAGCCCTGGACAGGGGATCGCAGATACGCAGTATTTT
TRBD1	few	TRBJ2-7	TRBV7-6	CASSPGQGAWEQYF	TGTGCCAGCAGCCCCGGACAGGGGGCTTGGGAGCAGTACTTC
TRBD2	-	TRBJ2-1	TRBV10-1	CASSANPSGSLQFF	TGCGCCAGCAGTGCGAACCCTAGCGGGAGTCTTCAGTTCTTC
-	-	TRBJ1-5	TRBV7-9	CASSLQGGSNQPQHF	TGTGCCAGCAGCTTACAGGGAGGTAGCAATCAGCCCCAGCATTTT
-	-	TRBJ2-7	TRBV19	CASRRRGKDYEQYF	TGTGCCAGTAGGCGGCGGGGAAAAGACTACGAGCAGTACTTC
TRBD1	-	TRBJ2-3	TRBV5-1	CASSWGDRGQRRTDTQYF	TGCGCCAGCAGCTGGGGTGACAGGGGGCAACGGAGGACAGATACGCAGTATTTT
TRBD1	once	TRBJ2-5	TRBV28	CASRGTGAGETQYF	TGTGCCAGCAGGGGAACAGGGGCGGGAGAGACCCAGTACTTC
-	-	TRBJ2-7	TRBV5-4	CASSLAASPYEQYF	TGTGCCAGCAGCTTGGCGGCTAGTCCCTACGAGCAGTACTTC
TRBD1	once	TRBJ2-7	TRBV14	CASSPGQGPYEQYF	TGTGCCAGCAGCCCGGGACAGGGTCCCTACGAGCAGTACTTC
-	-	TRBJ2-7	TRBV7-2	CASRSDLTGQEGYYEQYF	TGTGCCAGCAGATCAGATCTGACAGGGCAGGAGGGGTACTACGAGCAGTACTTC
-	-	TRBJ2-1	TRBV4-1	CASSQETGSYNEQFF	TGCGCCAGCAGCCAAGAAACAGGCTCCTACAATGAGCAGTTCTTC
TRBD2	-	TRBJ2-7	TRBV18	CASSPAGGPYEQYF	TGTGCCAGCTCACCAGCGGGGGGCCCCTACGAGCAGTACTTC
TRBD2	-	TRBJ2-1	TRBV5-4	CASSLAGSGNEQFF	TGTGCCAGCAGTTTAGCGGGATCGGGGAATGAGCAGTTCTTC
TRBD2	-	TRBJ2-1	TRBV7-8	CASSPSSGRSSYNEQFF	TGTGCCAGCAGCCCCTCTAGCGGGAGGAGCTCCTACAATGAGCAGTTCTTC
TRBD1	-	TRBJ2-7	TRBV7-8	CASSFATGSSSSYEQYF	TGTGCCAGCAGCTTCGCGACAGGGTCAAGCAGCTCCTACGAGCAGTACTTC
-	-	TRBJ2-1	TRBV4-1	CASSQVRTEIKQFF	TGCGCCAGCAGCCAAGTTCGAACAGAGATTAAGCAGTTCTTC
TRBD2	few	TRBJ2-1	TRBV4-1	CASSQDGGGGSGRYEQFF	TGCGCCAGCAGCCAAGATGGGGGCGGGGGTAGCGGGAGGTATGAGCAGTTCTTC
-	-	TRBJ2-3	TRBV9	CASSVVGLLEDTQYF	TGTGCCAGCAGCGTAGTAGGACTACTTGAGGATACGCAGTATTTT
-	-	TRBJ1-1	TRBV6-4	CASKADRNTEAFF	TGTGCCAGCAAGGCGGACAGGAACACTGAAGCTTTCTTT
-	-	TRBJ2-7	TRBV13	CASSPQGYEQYF	TGTGCCAGCAGCCCACAGGGTTACGAGCAGTACTTC
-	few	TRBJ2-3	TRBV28	CASSPNRGTDTQYF	TGTGCCAGCAGTCCCAACAGGGGCACAGATACGCAGTATTTT
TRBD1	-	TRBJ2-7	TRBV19	CASSIAAGGEQYF	TGTGCCAGCTCTATCGCGGCAGGGGGCGAGCAGTACTTC
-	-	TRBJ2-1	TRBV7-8	CASSLRNQGSYNEQFF	TGTGCCAGCAGCTTAAGGAACCAGGGCTCCTACAATGAGCAGTTCTTC
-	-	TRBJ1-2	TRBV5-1	CASSLGRTQGYTF	TGCGCCAGCAGCCTCGGACGGACACAAGGCTACACCTTC
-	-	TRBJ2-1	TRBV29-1	CSVEDGSRSREQFF	TGCAGCGTTGAAGACGGGAGTAGATCCAGGGAGCAGTTCTTC
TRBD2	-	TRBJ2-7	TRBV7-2	CASSLARSSGSYEQYF	TGTGCCAGCAGCTTAGCGCGGTCTAGCGGGAGCTACGAGCAGTACTTC